This T cell receptor beta chain was sequenced for a study of blood T cells in healthy people across ages. Overall study findings and caveats: Per million T cells, TCR beta diversity dropped roughly linearly as age increased. There were more naive CD4+ cells and higher diversity in long-lived donors than in aged donors. CMV infection status of these donors was not known.

Drawing of peripheral blood yielded ten milliliters from each donor. Concerning this clonotype: The target antigen is unknown.

The second PCR ran about 6 to 12 cycles with a sample-barcoded 5' primer and J-beta primers. MiXCR, run by TCRdb on the 5' RACE reads, gives a single entry per CDR3 protein. The sample has just under 750,000 distinct CDR3 sequences, 20% to 25% seen once; the top ten hold about 22%. Germline trimming cut 4 bases from V and 2 bases from J; bases unmatched to any gene: 4. The V gene's germline CDR1 is SGHRS and CDR2 YFSETQ. The CDR3 spans 16 residues. Sequenced: blood. V gene TRBV5-1 combines with J gene TRBJ2-2; 11 bases match TRBD2. The sequence came from a man between 65 and 80 years old in good health. CDR3 DNA sequence: TGCGCCAGCAGCAACCTAGCGGGGGGCAACACCGGGGAGCTGTTTTTT. It encodes CASSNLAGGNTGELFF.